Below are 24 T cell receptor beta chains sequenced from a single sample in a study of cytomegalovirus exposure and HLA in healthy donors. The primer mix had 60 Vbeta and 13 Jbeta primers. Method: immunoSEQ multiplex PCR; TCRdb's copy keeps in-frame clones and lacks some. The repertoire consists of about 110,000 clones, with around 77% occurring once and the leading ten covering 5.4%. Source material: PBMCs. These TCRs come from a woman aged 25 to 39 in good health and CMV-seropositive.

The chain combines TRBV29-1 with TRBJ2-1; 9 positions agree with TRBD2. The germline gives CDR1 SQVTM, CDR2 ANQGSEA. This CDR3 has 14 residues. J lost 8 bases, V lost 6 bases, and 11 bases had no gene match. The CDR3 nucleotides are TGCAGCGTCCCCGGGGCGGGAGGGGGTTATGAGCAGTTCTTC. Amino acids: CSVPGAGGGYEQFF.

The chain recombines TRBV7-3 with TRBJ2-7; TRBD1 aligns across 9 bases. V lost 5 bases and J lost 5; bases outside the gene matches: 7. Germline V gives CDR1 SGHTA, CDR2 FQGTGA. The CDR3 consists of 14 residues. CDR3 sequence (DNA): TGTGCCAGCAGCCCGGGACAGGGATACCACGAGCAGTACTTC. This codes for CASSPGQGYHEQYF.

The chain recombines TRBV30 with TRBJ2-3; 9 bases fit TRBD2. Trimming at V came to 0 bases and at J to 5 bases, leaving 6 bases not matched to a gene. Per germline, CDR1 GTSNPN and CDR2 SVGIG (reference sequence). There are 15 residues in the CDR3. As DNA, the CDR3 is TGTGCCTGGAGTGTTTTAGCGGGAGTGGTAGATACGCAGTATTTT. Encoded protein: CAWSVLAGVVDTQYF.

V usage is TRBV15 and J usage is TRBJ2-7, with 7 bases identical to TRBD2. The CDR3 length is 14 residues. Losses at the gene ends were 5 bases for V and 6 bases for J; bases not matched to a gene: 10. Germline V lookup: CDR1 LNHNV, CDR2 YYDKDF (reference sequence). The CDR3 DNA follows: TGTGCCACCAGCTCTCCGGGGACTATTGCCGAGCAGTACTTC. Protein sequence: CATSSPGTIAEQYF.

Only one count was recorded for this clone. The V and J genes are TRBV19 and TRBJ2-1; D is unclear. This CDR3 has 12 amino acids. Germline-derived CDR1 and CDR2 are LNHDA and SQIVND (reference sequence). The V end lost 6 bases, the J end lost 6 bases, and 9 bases lay between the germline ends. Written as DNA, the CDR3 is TGTGCCAGTAGCTATGTAGTCAATGAGCAGTTCTTC. Its translation is CASSYVVNEQFF.

The V call is TRBV7-3, the J call TRBJ2-3; tentatively, D is TRBD2 (6 bases). V lost 5 bases and J lost 2, with 17 bases in between. CDR1 is SGHTA, CDR2 FQGTGA, per germline. The CDR3 runs to 16 residues. CDR3 sequence: CASSPYPPGVTDTQYF. For the CDR3, the DNA is TGTGCCAGCAGCCCGTATCCCCCGGGAGTCACAGATACGCAGTATTTT.

The rearrangement uses TRBV2 and TRBJ1-3; 8 nucleotides align to TRBD1. This CDR3 is 15 amino acids long. The germline V gene encodes CDR1 SNHLY and CDR2 FYNNEI. The trim removed 8 bases at V and 0 bases at J, leaving 6 bases unmatched. The CDR3 here is CASGTGDLSGNTIYF. CDR3 bases: TGTGCCAGCGGGACAGGCGACCTCTCTGGAAACACCATATATTTT.

This rearrangement joins TRBV2 to TRBJ1-3, with D maybe TRBD1 (5 bases). V was trimmed by 3 bases and J by 2 bases, leaving 11 bases between them. CDR3 length: 15 amino acids. The V gene's germline CDR1 is SNHLY and CDR2 FYNNEI. CDR3 loop: CASSDQGLAGNTIYF. The CDR3 DNA reads as TGTGCCAGCAGTGATCAGGGTCTCGCTGGAAACACCATATATTTT.

This chain links TRBV29-1 with TRBJ1-4; tentatively, D is TRBD1 (6 bases). The germline V and J ends were trimmed by 4 bases and 3 bases, with 9 bases remaining between them. The germline gives CDR1 SQVTM, CDR2 ANQGSEA. The CDR3 extends over 13 amino acids. The CDR3 nucleotides read TGCAGCGTTGGCAGGGGACCTAATGAAAAACTGTTTTTT. This sequence encodes CSVGRGPNEKLFF.

The chain has TRBV5-5 and TRBJ1-5; 7 bases agree with TRBD1. Germline CDR1 is SGHKS and CDR2 is YYEKEE (reference sequence). This CDR3 region has 15 residues. J lost 4 bases, V lost 1 base, and 5 bases had no gene match. CDR3 nucleotide sequence: TGTGCCAGCAGCTTGAGGGGGCTCGGGAATCAGCCCCAGCATTTT. Protein product: CASSLRGLGNQPQHF.

This chain links TRBV6-6 with TRBJ1-3; D gene ambiguous. Trimming took 6 bases from V and 0 from J, leaving 15 bases between them. The CDR3 sequence is 16 residues long. The V gene's germline CDR1 is MNHNY and CDR2 SVGAGI (reference sequence). The CDR3 reads CASSQTEGYSGNTIYF. The CDR3 region has the DNA TGTGCCAGCAGCCAGACGGAGGGCTACTCTGGAAACACCATATATTTT.

This clone was observed a single time. The chain uses TRBV6-5 and TRBJ2-7; 10 bases map to TRBD1. The CDR3 runs 13 residues. Germline V lookup: CDR1 MNHEY, CDR2 SVGAGI. J lost 4 bases, V lost 11 bases, and 8 bases had no gene match. CDR3 amino acids: CAGRTGGSYEQYF. The CDR3 DNA reads TGTGCCGGACGGACAGGGGGTTCTTACGAGCAGTACTTC.

The rearrangement joins TRBV6-5 to TRBJ1-1; 8 bases agree with TRBD1. Trimming cost V 6 bases and J 9 bases; bases outside gene matches: 15. This CDR3 is built from 15 residues. Germline V gene sequence: CDR1 MNHEY, CDR2 SVGAGI. The CDR3: CASRSGGAAVYKAFF. CDR3 nucleotides: TGTGCCAGCAGATCAGGGGGCGCAGCGGTTTATAAAGCTTTCTTT.

This clone showed up just once. V usage is TRBV10-3 and J usage is TRBJ1-1, with 11 bases lining up with TRBD1. CDR1 is ENHRY and CDR2 is SYGVKD in the germline V gene. Trimming at V came to 11 bases and at J to 4 bases, leaving 6 bases not matched to a gene. The CDR3 runs to 13 residues. Here the CDR3 reads CASGGTGGTEAFF. CDR3 sequence (DNA): TGTGCCTCCGGGGGGACAGGGGGCACTGAAGCTTTCTTT.

The V call is TRBV5-6, the J call TRBJ2-7; 9 nucleotides line up with TRBD2. CDR1 is SGHDT and CDR2 is YYEEEE in the germline V gene. The CDR3 contains 15 residues. J lost 2 bases, V lost 0 bases, and 3 bases had no gene match. CDR3 nucleotide sequence: TGTGCCAGCAGCTTGGCCGCGGGAGGGCCCTACGAGCAGTACTTC. This sequence encodes CASSLAAGGPYEQYF.

The rearrangement links TRBV29-1 to TRBJ2-3; D is unclear. The V end lost 8 bases, the J end lost 2 bases, and 14 bases lay between the germline ends. The germline V gene encodes CDR1 SQVTM and CDR2 ANQGSEA. The CDR3 has 13 amino acids. The DNA for the CDR3 is TGCAGCCTCAGAGGTCCTACCACAGATACGCAGTATTTT. Translating it yields CSLRGPTTDTQYF.

The rearrangement joins TRBV10-3 to TRBJ1-1; D is possibly TRBD1 (5 bases). This CDR3 is 13 amino acids long. Looked up from germline, CDR1 is ENHRY and CDR2 is SYGVKD. Trimming shortened V by 8 bases and J by 0 bases, and 10 bases separated the two germline ends. CDR3 residues: CAIQDTVNTEAFF. For the CDR3, the DNA is TGTGCCATCCAGGACACCGTGAACACTGAAGCTTTCTTT.

This clone was seen only a few times. The V call is TRBV18, the J call TRBJ2-1, with a tentative D call TRBD1 (5 bases). The germline V gene encodes CDR1 KGHSH and CDR2 LQKENI. Trimming took off 3 bases at V and 9 bases at J, with 18 bases between the two ends. The CDR3 spans 15 residues. CDR3 sequence reads: CASSPGQGQNTEQFF. In DNA form, the CDR3 reads TGTGCCAGCTCACCCGGGCAGGGTCAGAACACTGAGCAGTTCTTC.

CDR3 protein: CASSFGTHSYNEQFF. The CDR3 nucleotides are TGTGCCAGCAGTTTTGGGACTCACTCCTACAATGAGCAGTTCTTC. This chain links TRBV27 with TRBJ2-1, with a weak D call TRBD2 (6 bases). This CDR3 is built from 15 residues. Trimming took off 3 bases at V and 0 bases at J, with 9 bases between the two ends. From germline, CDR1 is MNHEY and CDR2 SMNVEV (reference sequence).

This clone was seen just once. V usage is TRBV5-1 and J usage is TRBJ2-3; maybe TRBD1 (5 bases). Germline loops: CDR1 SGHRS, CDR2 YFSETQ. This CDR3 region has 16 residues. V dropped 4 bases and J dropped 0 bases, with 15 bases sitting between them. CDR3 in DNA: TGCGCCAGCAGCCCTGGGGCCGATTGGAGCACAGATACGCAGTATTTT. It specifies CASSPGADWSTDTQYF.

The chain combines TRBV19 with TRBJ1-1; D remains unclear. CDR1 is LNHDA and CDR2 is SQIVND in the germline V gene (reference sequence). The CDR3 has 13 amino acids. V lost 6 bases and J 1 base, leaving 9 bases between the germline ends. The CDR3 sequence is CASRTTANTEAFF. DNA for the CDR3: TGTGCCAGTAGGACAACAGCGAACACTGAAGCTTTCTTT.

This chain joins TRBV5-6 and TRBJ2-3; 12 nucleotides line up with TRBD2. Unmatched junction bases numbered 4, after V lost 4 bases and J lost 1 base. The CDR3 has 16 amino acids. Germline CDR1 and CDR2: SGHDT and YYEEEE. Here the CDR3 reads CASSALAGGRTDTQYF. The CDR3 nucleotides are TGTGCCAGCAGCGCCCTAGCGGGGGGGCGCACAGATACGCAGTATTTT.

The chain carries TRBV23-1 and TRBJ2-7; D is unclear. TRBV23-1 is recorded as an ORF, its role being uncertain. The CDR3 length is 13 residues. V shed 0 bases and J shed 7 bases, with 10 bases lying between them. CDR3 DNA sequence: TGCGCCAGCAGTCAATCACTCCTGCGGGAGCAGTACTTC. The encoded protein is CASSQSLLREQYF.

The chain joins TRBV19 to TRBJ1-6; D might be TRBD1 (5 bases). The CDR3 spans 16 residues. Germline-derived CDR1 and CDR2 are LNHDA and SQIVND (reference sequence). The V end was cut by 6 bases, the J end by 0 bases, with 12 bases between. CDR3 bases: TGTGCCAGTAGCACCCAGGGTAGCTCCTATAATTCACCCCTCCACTTT. Residues: CASSTQGSSYNSPLHF.